This T cell receptor (beta chain) was retrieved from a study of OX40 agonist ivuxolimab in advanced cancers. Background on the study: Dose-escalation subjects each had hepatocellular carcinoma, melanoma, renal cell or head and neck cancer. Notes on the study in general: Clonal expansion by week 6 occurred in CD4+ and CD8+ blood T cells (at 0.1 to 3.0 mg/kg). At 0.1-3.0 mg/kg, partial responders had clonal expansion among the lowest observed.

TCRdb keeps only in-frame clones here, not all; method: immunoSEQ multiplex PCR. The sample consists of roughly 16,000 clones, 80% to 85% of them appearing once. With respect to this clone: The target antigen is unknown.

Germline loops: CDR1 MDHEN, CDR2 SYDVKM. Trimming removed 3 bases from V and 1 base from J; junction bases left unmatched: 1. This CDR3 has 14 residues. This TCR derives from an adult with an advanced solid tumor such as melanoma, head and neck, liver or kidney cancer. The chain carries TRBV28 and TRBJ2-3, with 7 nucleotides matching TRBD2. The sequenced sample was CD4+ or CD8+ T cells sorted from blood, obtained in a trial of the OX40 agonist ivuxolimab. CDR3 DNA sequence: TGTGCCAGCAGTTTCCTAGCGGGCACAGATACGCAGTATTTT. As protein: CASSFLAGTDTQYF.